The 24 T cell receptor beta chains listed next were all sequenced from one sample in a study of blood T cell repertoires in COVID-19. Assay: immunoSEQ multiplex PCR; the TCRdb copy retains only in-frame clones and omits some. The sample shows over 200,000 clones, roughly 79% of them seen only once. Sequences were obtained from PBMCs or T cells enriched from blood (not recorded which). These TCRs come from a woman in her forties or fifties with acute COVID-19.

This chain joins TRBV19 and TRBJ1-2; a possible D gene is TRBD1 (6 bases). With 2 bases removed from V and 2 bases from J, the gap between germline ends came to 12 bases. CDR1 LNHDA and CDR2 SQIVND come from the germline V gene (reference sequence). The CDR3 is 15 residues long. CDR3 sequence: CASSISQGWNYGYTF. In DNA, the CDR3 is TGTGCCAGTAGTATAAGTCAGGGGTGGAACTATGGCTACACCTTC.

V gene TRBV3-1 (or the pseudogene TRBV3-2) combines with J gene TRBJ2-7; 10 bases match TRBD1. CDR1 is LGHDT, CDR2 YNNKEL, per germline (reference sequence). This CDR3 comprises 16 residues. V lost 5 bases to trimming and J lost 2 bases; unmatched junction nucleotides: 9. The CDR3 reads CASSRAGTGVTYEQYF. The CDR3 DNA is TGTGCCAGCAGCAGAGCCGGGACAGGGGTCACCTACGAGCAGTACTTC.

The chain employs TRBV14 and TRBJ1-1; TRBD1 matches at 7 bases. This CDR3 region has 14 residues. CDR1 is SGHDN, CDR2 FVKESK, per germline. Trimming took 2 bases from V and 1 from J; bases not matched to a gene: 1. In DNA, the CDR3 is TGTGCCAGCAGCCAACGGACAGGGAACACTGAAGCTTTCTTT. Its protein product is CASSQRTGNTEAFF.

The chain carries TRBV7-9 and TRBJ2-1; TRBD2 agrees at 7 bases. Germline CDR1 reads SEHNR; CDR2 reads FQNEAQ (reference sequence). V shed 2 bases and J 0 bases; nucleotides not matched to a gene: 1. This CDR3 region has 15 residues. Here the CDR3 reads CASSLLAVSYNEQFF. In DNA form, the CDR3 reads TGTGCCAGCAGCTTACTAGCGGTCTCCTACAATGAGCAGTTCTTC.

This clone was found once. The V and J genes are TRBV28 and TRBJ2-1; D might be TRBD1 (5 bases). V lost 5 bases and J lost 6, with 14 bases in between. Per germline, CDR1 MDHEN and CDR2 SYDVKM. This CDR3 region has 14 residues. CDR3 residues: CASSIRAGSNEQFF. Written as DNA, the CDR3 is TGTGCCAGCAGTATCAGGGCCGGGTCCAATGAGCAGTTCTTC.

The rearrangement joins TRBV4-1 to TRBJ2-1, with D maybe TRBD2 (6 bases). Trimming took 0 bases from V and 4 from J, leaving 16 bases between them. Germline CDR1 MGHRA, CDR2 YSYEKL. The CDR3 runs to 17 residues. In nucleotides, the CDR3 is TGCGCCAGCAGCCAAGATCAGGGACTCTCTCAATACAATGAGCAGTTCTTC. As protein: CASSQDQGLSQYNEQFF.

This chain connects TRBV5-4 to TRBJ1-2; tentatively, D is TRBD1 (6 bases). The V and J ends lost 4 bases and 2 bases respectively, with 15 bases between them. Germline lookup yields CDR1 SGHNT and CDR2 YYREEE (reference sequence). The CDR3 contains 15 residues. CDR3 region: CASSPSPQGNYGYTF. DNA of the CDR3: TGTGCCAGCAGCCCATCCCCACAGGGCAACTATGGCTACACCTTC.

V is TRBV2 and J is TRBJ2-2, with 7 bases matching TRBD2. The CDR3 contains 16 residues. Losses at the gene ends were 4 bases for V and 6 bases for J; bases not matched to a gene: 11. In germline, CDR1 is SNHLY, CDR2 FYNNEI. The CDR3 sequence: CASSVRLASYAGELFF. CDR3 DNA: TGTGCCAGCAGTGTAAGACTAGCTTCTTACGCCGGGGAGCTGTTTTTT.

CDR3 protein: CASSGRSAVRDIQYF. In DNA form, the CDR3 reads TGTGCCAGCAGTGGGCGTAGTGCGGTCAGGGACATTCAGTACTTC. The rearrangement joins TRBV2 to TRBJ2-4, with a weak D call TRBD1 (5 bases). This CDR3 spans 15 amino acids. V lost 4 bases and J 8 bases, leaving 18 bases between the germline ends. CDR1 and CDR2 from the germline V gene are SNHLY and FYNNEI.

This clone has only one observation. This chain connects TRBV28 to TRBJ2-5, with 12 bases lining up with TRBD2. The CDR3 has 15 amino acids. With V trimmed by 5 bases and J by 2 bases, 3 bases remained unmatched. Per germline, CDR1 MDHEN and CDR2 SYDVKM. CDR3 loop: CASSMTSGGQETQYF. The DNA for the CDR3 is TGTGCCAGCAGTATGACTAGCGGGGGACAAGAGACCCAGTACTTC.

The genes are TRBV3-1 (or the pseudogene TRBV3-2) and TRBJ1-6, with D perhaps TRBD1 (6 bases). The ends were cut back, 1 base at V and 7 bases at J, with 8 bases in the middle. This CDR3 region has 14 residues. Per germline, CDR1 LGHDT and CDR2 YNNKEL (reference sequence). The CDR3 nucleotides are TGTGCCAGCAGCCAAGGGACAGAAAATTCACCCCTCCACTTT. It translates to CASSQGTENSPLHF.

The chain links TRBV2 to TRBJ1-5; 9 positions match TRBD1. This CDR3 comprises 17 residues. V lost 6 bases and J lost 6; bases outside the gene matches: 15. The germline V gene has CDR1 SNHLY and CDR2 FYNNEI. CDR3 loop: CASRDRSGQGGFQPQHF. As DNA, the CDR3 is TGTGCCAGCAGGGACCGGTCGGGACAGGGTGGGTTTCAGCCCCAGCATTTT.

CDR3 sequence reads: CSVSGQGLFYEQYF. The CDR3 nucleotides read TGCAGCGTGAGCGGACAGGGCCTTTTCTACGAGCAGTACTTC. The rearrangement links TRBV29-1 to TRBJ2-7, with TRBD1 matching 8 bases. This CDR3 region has 14 residues. V was clipped by 6 bases and J by 3 bases; unmatched bases: 10. Germline CDR1 reads SQVTM; CDR2 reads ANQGSEA.

The rearrangement joins TRBV5-1 to TRBJ1-4, with 9 nucleotides matching TRBD1. J gave up 10 bases and V 5 bases, and 9 bases lay outside the gene matches. The CDR3 runs 14 residues. Germline CDR1 reads SGHRS; CDR2 reads YFSETQ. This CDR3 is CASRSGQGTGKLFF. The CDR3 DNA follows: TGCGCCAGCAGGTCGGGACAGGGTACGGGAAAACTGTTTTTT.

The chain links TRBV5-8 to TRBJ2-1; 7 bases are a match to TRBD2. Germline V CDR1 and CDR2: SGHTS, YDEGEE. The CDR3 is 18 amino acids. V lost 4 bases, J lost 2 bases, and 15 bases stayed unmatched. The CDR3 sequence is CASSQSPKTSFTYNEQFF. The CDR3, as DNA: TGTGCCAGCAGCCAATCCCCCAAGACTAGCTTTACCTACAATGAGCAGTTCTTC.

This chain links TRBV4-2 with TRBJ1-1; D uncertain. Germline CDR1 is LGHNA and CDR2 is YNFKEQ. CDR3 length equals 13 residues. V was trimmed by 2 bases and J by 11 bases, leaving 15 bases between them. CDR3 DNA: TGTGCCAGCAGCCAACCTGACGGCATGCGGGCTTTCTTT. Residues: CASSQPDGMRAFF.

This clone was seen a few times. The V gene is TRBV7-7, the J gene TRBJ1-1; 10 bases map to TRBD1. Looked up from germline, CDR1 is SSHAT and CDR2 is FNYEAQ (reference sequence). V was pared by 4 bases and J by 0 bases, with 5 bases of the junction left unmatched. The CDR3 totals 16 residues. The CDR3 bases are TGTGCCAGCAGCTCCATGACAGGGGGCGTGAACACTGAAGCTTTCTTT. It specifies CASSSMTGGVNTEAFF. Variable domain in full (rest from reference TRBV7-7 and TRBJ1-1): GAGVSQSPRYKVTKRGQDVTLRCDPISSHATLYWYQQALGQGPEFLTYFNYEAQPDKSGLPSDRFSAERPEGSISTLTIQRTEQRDSAMYRCASSSMTGGVNTEAFFGQGTRLTVV.

The rearrangement joins TRBV28 to TRBJ1-2; 7 bases agree with TRBD1. Per the germline V gene, CDR1 is MDHEN and CDR2 is SYDVKM. The CDR3 runs to 16 residues. V was clipped by 4 bases and J by 2 bases; unmatched bases: 10. The CDR3 loop reads CASSSTQGGPNYGYTF. The CDR3 DNA reads TGTGCCAGCAGTTCCACCCAGGGGGGCCCGAACTATGGCTACACCTTC.

V gene TRBV18 combines with J gene TRBJ2-5, with D maybe TRBD1 (5 bases). Germline V CDR1 and CDR2: KGHSH, LQKENI. V lost 6 bases and J 2 bases, leaving 16 bases between the germline ends. The CDR3 sequence is 15 residues long. The CDR3 sequence: CASSPLGRAQETQYF. CDR3 nucleotides: TGTGCCAGCTCTCCTTTGGGCAGGGCTCAAGAGACCCAGTACTTC.

V usage is TRBV4-1 and J usage is TRBJ2-7; D is undetermined. V shed 2 bases and J shed 3 bases, with 5 bases lying between them. The CDR3 contains 12 residues. Germline V CDR1 and CDR2: MGHRA, YSYEKL. The CDR3 DNA is TGCGCCAGCAGCCAAACCTACTACGAGCAGTACTTC. Its protein product is CASSQTYYEQYF.

This CDR3 reads CASSPLGQPNTEAFF. DNA of the CDR3: TGTGCCAGCTCACCCCTCGGACAGCCGAACACTGAAGCTTTCTTT. The chain employs TRBV18 and TRBJ1-1; TRBD1 might be the D (6 bases). The CDR3 has 15 residues. CDR1 KGHSH and CDR2 LQKENI come from the germline V gene. The germline V and J ends were trimmed by 3 bases and 1 base, with 12 bases remaining between them.

A few counts support this clone. This chain uses TRBV28 with TRBJ2-3, with D possibly matching TRBD1 (7 bases). CDR3 size: 18 residues. CDR1 is MDHEN and CDR2 is SYDVKM in the germline V gene. V was cut by 2 bases and J by 1 base, with 19 bases left in between. Here the CDR3 DNA reads TGTGCCAGCAGTTTAGGACAGGTTGGGGACTGGGGCACAGATACGCAGTATTTT. Protein sequence: CASSLGQVGDWGTDTQYF.

The CDR3 coding sequence is TGTGCCAGCAGCCCCAACAGGGCCAATCAGCCCCAGCATTTT. This translates into CASSPNRANQPQHF. The chain recombines TRBV3-1 (or the pseudogene TRBV3-2) with TRBJ1-5; perhaps TRBD1 as D (6 bases). Deletions cut 4 bases from V and 3 bases from J, with 10 bases between. Looked up from germline, CDR1 is LGHDT and CDR2 is YNNKEL (reference sequence). The CDR3 contains 14 residues.

This chain connects TRBV5-6 to TRBJ2-5, with 8 positions matching TRBD1. The germline V gene encodes CDR1 SGHDT and CDR2 YYEEEE. The CDR3 consists of 15 residues. J was trimmed by 4 bases and V by 1 base; bases with no gene match: 6. The CDR3 DNA reads as TGTGCCAGCAGCTTGTCGGGGACAGGCGTAGAGACCCAGTACTTC. Translating gives CASSLSGTGVETQYF.